This section outlines one T cell receptor beta chain sequence together with its context. MiXCR, run by TCRdb on the 5' RACE reads, gives a single entry per CDR3 protein. The sample shows around 310,000 distinct CDR3 sequences, under 25% of them seen only once. These data originate in a study of T-cell memory formation after mild COVID-19. V gave up 6 bases and J gave up 1 base; unmatched junction bases: 4. Germline assignment: CDR1 MRHNA and CDR2 SNTAGT. The CDR3 length is 16 residues. This sequence originates from a man between 18 and 29 years old who had mild COVID-19 (a few samples of this study predate the infection). Cell type and time point are not known. The sequenced sample was PBMCs or a T cell subset sorted from them (not recorded which). The chain couples TRBV6-4 to TRBJ2-2; 11 bases match TRBD2. CDR3 nucleotide sequence: TGTGCCAGCAGATTTACTAGCGGGGGGAACACCGGGGAGCTGTTTTTT. This translates into CASRFTSGGNTGELFF.